Sequencing of this T cell receptor (beta chain) was carried out in a study of beta chain features in type 1 diabetes. Overall study results and limits: Patients with Type 1 diabetes showed moderately but significantly shorter TCRB CDR3s in all four CD4+ subsets. Here, the possible influence of HLA type (on TCRB rearrangement) remained unresolved.

As regards this clone: What it recognizes is unknown.

TCRB transcripts that were expressed got sequenced, as all of the isolated RNA had been reverse transcribed. Data came from immunoSEQ multiplex PCR; TCRdb stores just in-frame clones and leaves some out. The sample consists of 150,000 to 200,000 clones, roughly 65% of them appearing once. CDR3 size: 12 residues. CDR1 SQVTM and CDR2 ANQGSEA come from the germline V gene. Deletions cut 7 bases from V and 5 bases from J, with 14 bases between. One heparinised blood draw averaging roughly 120 mL was given by each donor. The clonotype comes from a man in his thirties or forties with type 1 diabetes. The sequenced sample consisted of naive CD4+ T cells from blood. J is TRBJ1-1 and V is TRBV29-1; no definite D call. The CDR3 sequence: CSALAVVTEAFF. In DNA form, the CDR3 reads TGCAGCGCCCTGGCGGTAGTGACTGAAGCTTTCTTT.